These 16 T cell receptor beta chains share one sample of origin, sequenced in a study of T cell repertoires in cytomegalovirus infection. Which antigens these TCRs recognize remains unknown. TCRdb re-derived calls from the reads in MiXCR, one entry per CDR3 protein. In the table there are under 150,000 distinct CDR3 sequences, 30% of which are singletons. The sample here was CD8+ T cells from cultured PBMCs, taken from culture after CMV antigen stimulation. Source of these receptors: a human donor in good health (CMV status not recorded). Some clones in this sample may be carry-over from other donors' samples.

At least ten counts were recorded for this clonotype. The CDR3 here is CASSDERGATQYF. The CDR3, as DNA: TGTGCCAGCAGCGATGAAAGGGGCGCGACCCAGTACTTC. The chain is built from TRBV9 and TRBJ2-5, with D perhaps matching TRBD1 (5 bases). Germline V lookup: CDR1 SGDLS, CDR2 YYNGEE. The CDR3 spans 13 residues. Trimming took off 3 bases at V and 7 bases at J, with 13 bases between the two ends.

J is TRBJ1-5 and V is TRBV6-6, with 9 positions matching TRBD1. V lost 5 bases, J lost 7 bases, and 3 bases stayed unmatched. Germline-derived CDR1 and CDR2 are MNHNY and SVGAGI (reference sequence). CDR3 size: 13 residues. CDR3 sequence reads: CASSTGGGQPQHF. CDR3 DNA: TGTGCCAGCAGTACAGGGGGCGGCCAGCCCCAGCATTTT.

This clonotype was detected only a few times. The chain combines TRBV13 with TRBJ2-7; D not resolved. The germline V gene encodes CDR1 PRHDT and CDR2 FYEKMQ (reference sequence). Trimming left V 2 bases short and J 5 bases short, with 10 bases between. The CDR3 extends over 13 amino acids. CDR3 sequence (DNA): TGTGCCAGCAGCTTAAAGTTGGTCCACGAGCAGTACTTC. It encodes CASSLKLVHEQYF. Based on the CDR3 plus reference TRBV13 and TRBJ2-7, the full variable domain is AAGVIQSPRHLIKEKRETATLKCYPIPRHDTVYWYQQGPGQDPQFLISFYEKMQSDKGSIPDRFSAQQFSDYHSELNMSSLELGDSALYFCASSLKLVHEQYFGPGTRLTVT.

The V call is TRBV5-5, the J call TRBJ1-2; no clear D gene. Trimming removed 4 bases at V and 0 bases at J, with 13 bases between. The CDR3 has 15 residues. The V gene's germline CDR1 is SGHKS and CDR2 YYEKEE (reference sequence). The DNA for the CDR3 is TGTGCCAGCAGCCTAATGCATGGATCTAACTATGGCTACACCTTC. Translating gives CASSLMHGSNYGYTF.

The chain couples TRBV20-1 to TRBJ2-7; D assignment may be TRBD1 or TRBD2 (5 bases each). CDR1 is DFQATT, CDR2 SNEGSKA, per germline (reference sequence). V was shortened by 6 bases and J by 0 bases, with 21 bases between the two germline ends. The CDR3 sequence is 16 residues long. The CDR3 loop is CSAENPGTLSSYEQYF. The CDR3 DNA reads as TGCAGTGCCGAAAACCCGGGGACGTTGAGCTCCTACGAGCAGTACTTC.

The V call is TRBV7-9, the J call TRBJ1-1; D remains unclear. From germline, CDR1 is SEHNR and CDR2 FQNEAQ (reference sequence). V gave up 2 bases and J gave up 0 bases, with 19 bases separating them. The CDR3 sequence is 18 residues long. The CDR3 DNA reads as TGTGCCAGCAGCTTATTGGGCATTCCGGCCGACATGAACACTGAAGCTTTCTTT. It yields the protein CASSLLGIPADMNTEAFF. Full variable domain (rest looked up from reference TRBV7-9 and TRBJ1-1): DTGVSQNPRHKITKRGQNVTFRCDPISEHNRLYWYRQTLGQGPEFLTYFQNEAQLEKSRLLSDRFSAERPKGSFSTLEIQRTEQGDSAMYLCASSLLGIPADMNTEAFFGQGTRLTVV.

This chain joins TRBV4-1 and TRBJ2-1; maybe TRBD1 (6 bases). The V gene's germline CDR1 is MGHRA and CDR2 YSYEKL. The V gene lost 4 bases and the J gene lost 5 bases, with 15 bases spanning the gap. The CDR3 totals 15 residues. In DNA, the CDR3 is TGCGCCAGCAGCCCACCCACAGGGACCCACAATGAGCAGTTCTTC. Its translation: CASSPPTGTHNEQFF.

A remark on this clonotype: Just one base apart from a much larger clone, this may be a read error. The gene calls are TRBV7-2 and TRBJ2-7; no definite D call. Germline V gene sequence: CDR1 SGHTA, CDR2 FQGNSA. The CDR3 is 13 amino acids. CDR3 region: CASGYPGSYERYF. In nucleotides, the CDR3 is TGTGCCAGCGGATACCCAGGCTCCTACGAGCGGTACTTC.

A few counts support this clonotype. The chain employs TRBV5-1 and TRBJ2-7; the match to TRBD2 covers 9 bases. This CDR3 is 16 amino acids long. The germline gives CDR1 SGHRS, CDR2 YFSETQ. With V trimmed by 4 bases and J by 4 bases, 12 bases remained unmatched. CDR3 coding DNA: TGCGCCAGCAGCGCGGGGGCTCTAGCGGGGACTTACGAGCAGTACTTC. It specifies CASSAGALAGTYEQYF. The whole variable domain, remainder taken from reference TRBV5-1 and TRBJ2-7, is KAGVTQTPRYLIKTRGQQVTLSCSPISGHRSVSWYQQTPGQGLQFLFEYFSETQRNKGNFPGRFSGRQFSNSRSEMNVSTLELGDSALYLCASSAGALAGTYEQYFGPGTRLTVT.

The gene calls are TRBV4-1 and TRBJ2-1; D gene unclear. The CDR3 has 11 residues. Looked up from germline, CDR1 is MGHRA and CDR2 is YSYEKL. V lost 1 base to trimming and J lost 10 bases, with 5 bases between them. CDR3 bases: TGCGCCAGCAGCCAAGGCCTGGAGCAGTTCTTC. Translating it yields CASSQGLEQFF.

The V call is TRBV28, the J call TRBJ1-4, with a weak D call TRBD1 (5 bases). The V end lost 7 bases, the J end lost 5 bases, and 17 bases lay between the germline ends. The germline gives CDR1 MDHEN, CDR2 SYDVKM. This CDR3 contains 15 residues. The CDR3 DNA sequence: TGTGCCAGCACCCCCCCTGGGGCGAGAAATGAAAAACTGTTTTTT. Translation: CASTPPGARNEKLFF.

The chain couples TRBV7-9 to TRBJ1-1; D not resolved. Between the trimmed V and J ends, which lost 1 base and 4 bases, there was a span of 10 bases. Per the germline V gene, CDR1 is SEHNR and CDR2 is FQNEAQ (reference sequence). The CDR3 is made up of 14 amino acids. The CDR3 nucleotides read TGTGCCAGCAGCTTAGTCGCGGGCCCCACTGAAGCTTTCTTT. Its protein product is CASSLVAGPTEAFF.

This clonotype was observed at least ten times. This chain uses TRBV7-9 with TRBJ1-3; 7 bases are shared with TRBD1. CDR1 is SEHNR, CDR2 FQNEAQ, per germline (reference sequence). CDR3 length equals 14 residues. V trimming: 3 bases; J trimming: 8 bases; junction bases outside the gene matches: 7. CDR3: CASSLTGTADTIYF. Written as DNA, the CDR3 is TGTGCCAGCAGCTTGACAGGGACGGCGGACACCATATATTTT.

This chain connects TRBV19 to TRBJ2-1; D gene uncertain. Germline V gene lookup returns CDR1 LNHDA and CDR2 SQIVND (reference sequence). With 7 bases removed from V and 0 bases from J, the gap between germline ends came to 19 bases. This CDR3 has 17 amino acids. The CDR3 spells CASKSLLTADSYNEQFF. Written as DNA, the CDR3 is TGTGCCAGTAAATCCCTCTTGACTGCCGACTCCTACAATGAGCAGTTCTTC.

V and J are TRBV12-3 or TRBV12-4 and TRBJ1-2, with D perhaps matching TRBD1 (5 bases). CDR3 length: 15 amino acids. The V end lost 7 bases, the J end lost 0 bases, and 15 bases lay between the germline ends. The CDR3 DNA reads TGTGCCAGCACCCGCGGGGGGACCGCTAACTATGGCTACACCTTC. Translation: CASTRGGTANYGYTF.

The gene calls are TRBV7-2 and TRBJ1-1, with D tentatively TRBD1 (5 bases). V lost 4 bases, J lost 1 base, and 10 bases lay in between. From germline, CDR1 is SGHTA and CDR2 FQGNSA. The CDR3 totals 14 residues. The DNA of the CDR3 is TGTGCCAGCAGCTCGGGGACGGCGAACACTGAAGCTTTCTTT. Protein sequence: CASSSGTANTEAFF.